This T cell receptor (beta chain) was captured by sequencing in a study of T cells in narcolepsy. Sequenced by immunoSEQ multiplex PCR; TCRdb stores in-frame clones only, minus some. Among some 30,000 clones listed, around 87% were seen once. The junction had 7 bases not matched to a gene; V was cut back by 1 base and J by 4 bases. Germline V gene sequence: CDR1 LNHDA, CDR2 SQIVND (reference sequence). The CDR3 totals 16 residues. The receptor comes from a human donor in good health. The J gene is TRBJ2-5, the V gene TRBV19; 9 nucleotides match TRBD2. Sequenced sample: memory (CD45RA-) CD4+ T cells from blood. CDR3: CASSIVAGGPIETQYF. The CDR3 bases are TGTGCCAGTAGTATAGTGGCGGGAGGGCCCATAGAGACCCAGTACTTC.